This T cell receptor beta chain was retrieved from a study of OX40 agonist ivuxolimab in advanced cancers. Generated by immunoSEQ multiplex PCR, the TCRdb table keeps only in-frame clones and is missing some. The table lists more than 60,000 clones, 94% of them singletons. There are 15 residues in the CDR3. V lost 3 bases, J lost 5 bases, and 6 bases stayed unmatched. Germline V gives CDR1 SGDLS, CDR2 YYNGEE. This TCR came from an adult with an advanced solid tumor such as melanoma, head and neck, liver or kidney cancer. This chain uses TRBV9 with TRBJ2-7; TRBD2 aligns across 12 bases. This material consisted of CD4+ or CD8+ T cells sorted from blood, taken in a trial of the OX40 agonist ivuxolimab. CDR3 region: CASSASGRGFDEQYF. CDR3 nucleotides: TGTGCCAGCAGCGCTAGCGGGAGGGGCTTCGACGAGCAGTACTTC.